The 17 T cell receptor beta chains listed next were all sequenced from one sample in a study of T cells in Graves' hyperthyroidism and ophthalmopathy. There were TCR beta CDR3 regions amplified from RNA transcripts. HTBI primers drove first-round RT-PCR of the TCR CDR3. TCRdb itself ran the multiplex PCR reads through MiXCR, one entry per CDR3 protein. The data contain about 600,000 distinct CDR3 sequences, roughly 15% of them singletons. Sequenced input: blood. The receptor source for this set is a woman aged 40 to 50 with Graves' ophthalmopathy.

This chain joins TRBV5-8 and TRBJ2-2; D possibly corresponds to TRBD1 (6 bases). This CDR3 has 15 residues. The ends were cut back, 4 bases at V and 3 bases at J, with 13 bases in the middle. Per germline, CDR1 SGHTS and CDR2 YDEGEE. This CDR3 is CASSAEAGDTGELFF. Here the CDR3 DNA reads TGTGCCAGCAGCGCTGAGGCAGGGGACACCGGGGAGCTGTTTTTT.

This clonotype was seen many times. The chain combines TRBV18 with TRBJ1-1; the match to TRBD1 covers 8 bases. This CDR3 has 13 amino acids. CDR1 and CDR2 from the germline V gene are KGHSH and LQKENI. Trimming took 3 bases from V and 8 from J; bases not matched to a gene: 5. The CDR3 loop reads CASSPSWDREAFF. In DNA, the CDR3 is TGTGCCAGCTCACCGTCATGGGACAGGGAAGCTTTCTTT.

The V and J genes are TRBV20-1 and TRBJ1-1; D is uncertain. Germline lookup yields CDR1 DFQATT and CDR2 SNEGSKA (reference sequence). V was trimmed by 0 bases and J by 7 bases, leaving 12 bases between them. This CDR3 has 13 residues. CDR3 residues: CSAREQDFDEAFF. The CDR3 DNA reads TGCAGTGCTAGAGAGCAGGACTTCGATGAAGCTTTCTTT.

This clonotype was recorded many times. V gene TRBV12-3 or TRBV12-4 combines with J gene TRBJ2-7, with 10 positions matching TRBD1. This CDR3 spans 15 amino acids. After removal of 6 bases from V and 0 bases from J, the junction contained 5 bases not matched to a gene. The CDR3 sequence is CASRPTGGGSYEQYF. In DNA, the CDR3 is TGTGCCAGCAGGCCGACAGGGGGCGGCTCCTACGAGCAGTACTTC.

This clonotype appeared a few times. V and J are TRBV6-1 and TRBJ1-5, with a tentative D call TRBD1 (5 bases). Germline assignment: CDR1 MNHNS and CDR2 SASEGT. CDR3 length: 12 amino acids. Trimming shortened V by 6 bases and J by 12 bases, and 15 bases separated the two germline ends. DNA for the CDR3: TGTGCCAGCAGCCCCGGTGGGGGGGACCAGCATTTT. Translated, it gives CASSPGGGDQHF.

Regarding this clonotype: One end of the junction fails to match germline, which may point to a read error. The rearrangement uses TRBV3-1 and TRBJ1-1; no clear D gene. Germline lookup yields CDR1 LGHDT and CDR2 YNNKEL (reference sequence). The CDR3 is made up of 12 amino acids. CDR3: CASSTVKTEAFF. As DNA, the CDR3 is TGTGCCAGCAGTACGGTGAAGACTGAAGCTTTCTTT.

This clonotype was recorded many times. The chain has TRBV28 and TRBJ2-1, with 7 bases lining up with TRBD2. Germline CDR1 reads MDHEN; CDR2 reads SYDVKM. V was clipped by 7 bases and J by 5 bases; unmatched bases: 5. This CDR3 is 13 amino acids long. The CDR3 DNA reads TGTGCCAGCATCCCTAGCGGTCACAATGAGCAGTTCTTC. Protein product: CASIPSGHNEQFF.

This clonotype was found many times. The chain uses TRBV3-1 and TRBJ1-1, with 10 bases aligning to TRBD1. CDR3 size: 13 residues. In germline, CDR1 is LGHDT, CDR2 YNNKEL (reference sequence). Germline trimming cut 4 bases from V and 7 bases from J; bases unmatched to any gene: 3. In DNA form, the CDR3 reads TGTGCCAGCAGCCCCGGGGACAGGGGTGAAGCTTTCTTT. Its translation: CASSPGDRGEAFF.

This clonotype has just a few counts. The chain links TRBV2 to TRBJ2-2; D perhaps matches TRBD1 (6 bases). The CDR3 is made up of 16 amino acids. The V gene lost 6 bases and the J gene lost 4 bases, with 18 bases spanning the gap. Germline V gives CDR1 SNHLY, CDR2 FYNNEI. The CDR3 DNA is TGTGCCAGCAGGTCTGGGCAGGGGACGGGCACCGGGGAGCTGTTTTTT. Its translation: CASRSGQGTGTGELFF.

V is TRBV5-6 and J is TRBJ2-4, with D possibly being TRBD1 (6 bases). Germline-derived CDR1 and CDR2 are SGHDT and YYEEEE. This CDR3 region has 12 residues. The V gene lost 4 bases and the J gene lost 9 bases, with 11 bases spanning the gap. In DNA form, the CDR3 reads TGTGCCAGCAGCCCTAAAGGGGGCATTCAGTACTTC. This encodes CASSPKGGIQYF.

To note about this clonotype: The junction departs from germline at one end; a sequencing error may be responsible. The rearrangement links TRBV10-3 to TRBJ1-2; TRBD1 matches at 10 bases. The CDR3 spans 15 residues. The germline gives CDR1 ENHRY, CDR2 SYGVKD. CDR3 amino acids: CAISDRDRGVYGHTF. DNA for the CDR3: TGTGCCATCAGTGATCGGGACAGGGGTGTGTATGGCCACACCTTC.

The table lists this clonotype with a few counts. This rearrangement joins TRBV25-1 to TRBJ1-2; perhaps TRBD1 as D (5 bases). CDR1 is MGHDK, CDR2 SYGVNS, per germline. This CDR3 spans 15 amino acids. V dropped 7 bases and J dropped 3 bases, with 18 bases sitting between them. CDR3: CASKGLGGTDYGYTF. For the CDR3, the DNA is TGTGCCAGCAAGGGGCTCGGCGGTACGGACTATGGCTACACCTTC.

The rearrangement joins TRBV19 to TRBJ2-1; TRBD1 aligns across 7 bases. V shed 4 bases and J 0 bases; nucleotides not matched to a gene: 6. Germline assignment: CDR1 LNHDA and CDR2 SQIVND (reference sequence). The CDR3 runs 16 residues. CDR3 in amino acids: CASSRRGHGSYNEQFF. The DNA for the CDR3 is TGTGCCAGTAGTAGAAGGGGGCACGGCTCCTACAATGAGCAGTTCTTC.

This clonotype was observed many times. The chain links TRBV12-3 or TRBV12-4 to TRBJ2-2; D gene uncertain. CDR3 length: 13 amino acids. V was pared by 9 bases and J by 2 bases, with 10 bases between. The CDR3 region has the DNA TGTGCCAGTGGGCGGACCAACACCGGGGAGCTGTTTTTT. Translating it yields CASGRTNTGELFF.

This clonotype has ten or more counts. This chain connects TRBV2 to TRBJ2-7; D is ambiguous. V dropped 2 bases and J dropped 5 bases, with 16 bases sitting between them. CDR3 length: 15 residues. Germline CDR1 and CDR2: SNHLY and FYNNEI. The CDR3 nucleotides read TGTGCCAGCAGTGAAAGCAGGAAGGTTCCCCACGAGCAGTACTTC. It yields the protein CASSESRKVPHEQYF.

V gene TRBV5-1 combines with J gene TRBJ2-5, with D perhaps given as TRBD1 or TRBD2 (6 bases each). Trimming took 4 bases from V and 5 from J, leaving 21 bases between them. The V gene's germline CDR1 is SGHRS and CDR2 YFSETQ. The CDR3 loop spans 16 amino acids. The CDR3 nucleotides read TGCGCCAGCAGCCCCGGTGGTAGGGGAGGACAGGAGACCCAGTACTTC. This sequence encodes CASSPGGRGGQETQYF.

This clonotype was seen ten or more times. This chain uses TRBV20-1 with TRBJ2-7; D is uncertain. Trimming took 6 bases from V and 6 from J, leaving 15 bases between them. Germline CDR1 reads DFQATT; CDR2 reads SNEGSKA (reference sequence). This CDR3 is built from 12 residues. Written as DNA, the CDR3 is TGCAGTGCGAGACCCTGGTCTAGCGAGCAGTACTTC. As protein: CSARPWSSEQYF.